This T cell receptor (beta chain) was recovered during a study of response to subunit inactivated influenza vaccine. TCRdb called the RT-PCR reads again in MiXCR, with one record for every CDR3 protein. The top ten hold 2.5% to 3% of the sample, which has 500,000 to 550,000 distinct CDR3 sequences, roughly 25% seen once. The data were also submitted as part of a second study, on T cells expressing NK-cell markers. That paper notes: The authors made TCR beta cDNA libraries by 5'RACE template switching. This switching added a universal primer site and UMIs. Seropositivity for HCMV was found in seven of the eight sequenced donors, with one seronegative. HCMV specificity of the expanded NKG2C+ T cell clones was not established.

This TCR derives from a man in his fifties who received an inactivated influenza vaccine. The sequenced sample was CD4+ T cells sorted from PBMCs, obtained 11 to 12 days after vaccination.

CDR3 nucleotides: TGTGCCAGCACCCCAGCCAGTTACTCCTACGAGCAGTACTTC. This encodes CASTPASYSYEQYF. V usage is TRBV7-6 and J usage is TRBJ2-7; D not certain. The CDR3 runs 14 residues. Trimming removed 7 bases from V and 0 bases from J, with 13 bases in between. Germline CDR1 reads SGHVS; CDR2 reads FNYEAQ.